These 24 T cell receptor beta chains were all obtained from the same sample, sequenced in a study of response to subunit inactivated influenza vaccine. TCRdb re-analysed the RT-PCR reads in MiXCR, keeping a single row per CDR3 protein. Here the sample spans about 190,000 distinct CDR3 sequences, approximately 14% being singletons. The specimen comprised CD8+ T cells sorted from PBMCs, sampled approximately 5 days after vaccination. Receptors were obtained from a man in his fifties or sixties who received an inactivated influenza vaccine.

The chain uses TRBV29-1 and TRBJ2-1; the D call may be TRBD1 or TRBD2 (6 bases each). Germline values: CDR1 SQVTM, CDR2 ANQGSEA. The length of the CDR3 is 15 residues. The ends were cut back, 5 bases at V and 0 bases at J, with 14 bases in the middle. CDR3 residues: CSVRGVGGSYNEQFF. The CDR3 region has the DNA TGCAGCGTTAGGGGGGTAGGGGGCTCCTACAATGAGCAGTTCTTC.

This clonotype showed up just a few times. The chain carries TRBV11-2 and TRBJ1-6; TRBD1 might be the D (6 bases). Trimming removed 6 bases from V and 8 bases from J, with 8 bases in between. This CDR3 has 12 amino acids. The germline V gene has CDR1 SGHAT and CDR2 FQNNGV. The CDR3 nucleotides are TGTGCCAGCAGAGGGGGTGATTCACCCCTCCACTTT. Amino acids: CASRGGDSPLHF.

The chain carries TRBV20-1 and TRBJ1-6; no firm D call. Germline V gene sequence: CDR1 DFQATT, CDR2 SNEGSKA (reference sequence). V was pared by 3 bases and J by 3 bases, with 9 bases between. CDR3 length equals 14 residues. The CDR3 bases are TGCAGTGCTAGGGCGGAATTCTATAATTCACCCCTCCACTTT. Translated, it gives CSARAEFYNSPLHF.

By share, this clonotype ranks as large. The rearrangement joins TRBV4-1 to TRBJ2-4; the match to TRBD1 covers 7 bases. CDR3 length equals 16 residues. Per the germline V gene, CDR1 is MGHRA and CDR2 is YSYEKL. The V segment lost 1 base and the J segment 5 bases; nucleotides outside the gene matches: 8. CDR3 sequence reads: CASSQGQGILQNIQYF. The CDR3, as DNA: TGCGCCAGCAGCCAAGGACAGGGCATTCTCCAAAACATTCAGTACTTC.

The genes are TRBV28 and TRBJ2-3, with 8 bases fitting TRBD1. V was clipped by 4 bases and J by 2 bases; unmatched bases: 8. The CDR3 runs to 16 residues. Germline V gene sequence: CDR1 MDHEN, CDR2 SYDVKM. CDR3 bases: TGTGCCAGCAGTTCCGGACAGGGTTGGGTCACAGATACGCAGTATTTT. It translates to CASSSGQGWVTDTQYF.

This rearrangement joins TRBV5-1 to TRBJ1-6; 8 nucleotides match TRBD1. The CDR3 extends over 16 amino acids. With 3 bases clipped from V and 5 bases from J, the junction kept 7 bases outside the gene matches. The germline V gene encodes CDR1 SGHRS and CDR2 YFSETQ. The CDR3 nucleotides read TGCGCCAGCAGCTATAGGACAGGGTCGGATAATTCACCCCTCCACTTT. Encoded protein: CASSYRTGSDNSPLHF.

J is TRBJ1-4 and V is TRBV15; TRBD1 might be the D (5 bases). From germline, CDR1 is LNHNV and CDR2 YYDKDF (reference sequence). V lost 2 bases, J lost 0 bases, and 7 bases lay in between. CDR3 length: 15 amino acids. The CDR3 is CATSRLGATNEKLFF. The CDR3 region has the DNA TGTGCCACCAGCAGACTAGGGGCAACTAATGAAAAACTGTTTTTT.

This chain connects TRBV7-3 to TRBJ2-1; 12 nucleotides line up with TRBD2. After removal of 1 base from V and 7 bases from J, the junction contained 2 bases not matched to a gene. The germline V gene encodes CDR1 SGHTA and CDR2 FQGTGA. The CDR3 consists of 15 residues. The CDR3 here is CASSLSLAGGNEQFF. CDR3 DNA: TGTGCCAGCAGCTTAAGTCTAGCGGGAGGGAATGAGCAGTTCTTC.

The sample holds many counts of this clonotype. V usage is TRBV6-2 or TRBV6-3 and J usage is TRBJ1-1; D is ambiguous. CDR3 length: 11 amino acids. Germline V lookup: CDR1 MNHEY, CDR2 SVGEGT. V was shortened by 4 bases and J by 8 bases, with 8 bases between the two germline ends. The CDR3 reads CASSSTGEAFF. CDR3 coding DNA: TGTGCCAGCAGTTCCACGGGCGAAGCTTTCTTT.

This chain links TRBV11-2 with TRBJ2-7; weak D call: TRBD1 (5 bases). The CDR3 runs to 15 residues. Trimming shortened V by 5 bases and J by 0 bases, and 14 bases separated the two germline ends. Per the germline V gene, CDR1 is SGHAT and CDR2 is FQNNGV. The CDR3 is CASSLRQSRSYEQYF. In DNA, the CDR3 is TGTGCCAGCAGCCTTCGACAGTCGCGCTCCTACGAGCAGTACTTC.

This clonotype was observed a handful of times. The chain has TRBV29-1 and TRBJ2-3, with TRBD2 matching 9 bases. V was clipped by 6 bases and J by 0 bases; unmatched bases: 7. This CDR3 spans 15 amino acids. CDR1 and CDR2 from the germline V gene are SQVTM and ANQGSEA. CDR3 sequence (DNA): TGCAGCGTGCGGAGGACTAGCGAAAGCACAGATACGCAGTATTTT. Encoded protein: CSVRRTSESTDTQYF.

This chain links TRBV18 with TRBJ1-1; 10 bases are a match to TRBD1. Germline V gene sequence: CDR1 KGHSH, CDR2 LQKENI. The V gene end was trimmed by 3 bases and the J gene end by 5 bases; junction bases not matched to a gene: 3. This CDR3 comprises 14 residues. The CDR3 DNA is TGTGCCAGCTCACCCGGACAGGGGGGGACTGAAGCTTTCTTT. Protein product: CASSPGQGGTEAFF.

This clonotype occurred many times. The chain has TRBV12-3 or TRBV12-4 and TRBJ2-2; D perhaps matches TRBD1 (6 bases). The CDR3 runs 14 residues. The V gene lost 4 bases and the J gene lost 4 bases, with 10 bases spanning the gap. The CDR3 is CASSSPGVTGELFF. The CDR3 DNA reads TGTGCCAGCAGTTCACCAGGGGTCACCGGGGAGCTGTTTTTT.

This clonotype was counted many times. The chain has TRBV28 and TRBJ2-5; TRBD2 agrees at 11 bases. The CDR3 sequence is 13 residues long. V dropped 9 bases and J dropped 4; count of bases not matched to a gene: 4. Germline CDR1 reads MDHEN; CDR2 reads SYDVKM. The CDR3 DNA sequence: TGTGCCAGTGGGACTAGCGGTAGAGAGACCCAGTACTTC. Translation: CASGTSGRETQYF.

V usage is TRBV7-9 and J usage is TRBJ2-7, with no clear D. This CDR3 has 12 residues. The V end lost 3 bases, the J end lost 5 bases, and 8 bases lay between the germline ends. Germline V lookup: CDR1 SEHNR, CDR2 FQNEAQ (reference sequence). CDR3 in DNA: TGTGCCAGCAGCTTCTTAAGTCACGAGCAGTACTTC. It codes for CASSFLSHEQYF.

In its sample, this clonotype was seen a few times. The chain links TRBV6-5 to TRBJ1-1, with D tentatively TRBD1 (5 bases). Trimming shortened V by 0 bases and J by 6 bases, and 8 bases separated the two germline ends. The CDR3 runs 13 residues. CDR1 and CDR2 (germline): MNHEY, SVGAGI. The CDR3 spells CASSYSLGAEAFF. The CDR3 nucleotides are TGTGCCAGCAGTTACTCCCTGGGGGCTGAAGCTTTCTTT.

This clonotype turned up a few times. CDR3 DNA: TGTGCCAGCAGCGTAGGCGGGGTGGAGGCAGATACGCAGTATTTT. Residues: CASSVGGVEADTQYF. The genes are TRBV9 and TRBJ2-3, with D possibly being TRBD2 (6 bases). V dropped 0 bases and J dropped 4 bases, with 12 bases sitting between them. This CDR3 comprises 15 residues. Germline loops: CDR1 SGDLS, CDR2 YYNGEE.

This clonotype was detected only a few times. V gene TRBV11-1 combines with J gene TRBJ2-1, with 10 nucleotides matching TRBD2. Germline loops: CDR1 SGHAT, CDR2 FQDESV (reference sequence). This CDR3 spans 18 amino acids. V was pared by 3 bases and J by 5 bases, with 13 bases of the junction left unmatched. Here the CDR3 DNA reads TGTGCCAGCAGCTTTACCCTAGCGGGAGCGTATAGGGACAATGAGCAGTTCTTC. This translates into CASSFTLAGAYRDNEQFF.

This clonotype was seen ten or more times. The chain employs TRBV11-2 and TRBJ2-5, with no clear D. Germline values: CDR1 SGHAT, CDR2 FQNNGV. V lost 0 bases and J 0 bases, leaving 8 bases between the germline ends. The length of the CDR3 is 15 residues. CDR3 region: CASSLDLWYQETQYF. The DNA for the CDR3 is TGTGCCAGCAGCTTAGATCTCTGGTACCAAGAGACCCAGTACTTC. Drawing the rest from reference TRBV11-2 and TRBJ2-5, the complete variable domain is EAGVAQSPRYKIIEKRQSVAFWCNPISGHATLYWYQQILGQGPKLLIQFQNNGVVDDSQLPKDRFSAERLKGVDSTLKIQPAKLEDSAVYLCASSLDLWYQETQYFGPGTRLLVL.

The V gene is TRBV6-5, the J gene TRBJ2-1; TRBD2 matches at 9 bases. The CDR3 runs 15 residues. V shed 0 bases, J shed 8 bases, and the junction held 5 bases outside the gene matches. Germline lookup yields CDR1 MNHEY and CDR2 SVGAGI. CDR3 amino acids: CASSYSPSGVDEQFF. The CDR3 DNA sequence: TGTGCCAGCAGTTACTCCCCTAGCGGGGTCGATGAGCAGTTCTTC.

V and J are TRBV7-9 and TRBJ2-7; the D gene is possibly TRBD1 (6 bases). Germline-derived CDR1 and CDR2 are SEHNR and FQNEAQ (reference sequence). CDR3 length: 13 amino acids. The V end lost 4 bases, the J end lost 3 bases, and 10 bases lay between the germline ends. CDR3: CASSSTGNYEQYF. Written as DNA, the CDR3 is TGTGCCAGCAGCTCGACAGGTAACTACGAGCAGTACTTC.

V and J are TRBV29-1 and TRBJ2-1, with TRBD1 as a possible D gene (5 bases). CDR1 SQVTM and CDR2 ANQGSEA come from the germline V gene. Deletions cut 3 bases from V and 2 bases from J, with 17 bases between. CDR3 length equals 16 residues. The CDR3 protein is CSVEGMFGAPYNEQFF. The CDR3 nucleotides are TGCAGCGTTGAGGGTATGTTTGGGGCCCCCTACAATGAGCAGTTCTTC.

The chain employs TRBV20-1 and TRBJ2-4; 7 bases are a match to TRBD1. Germline lookup yields CDR1 DFQATT and CDR2 SNEGSKA (reference sequence). This CDR3 has 14 residues. With 0 bases clipped from V and 5 bases from J, the junction kept 4 bases outside the gene matches. Here the CDR3 reads CSARDGQGENIQYF. CDR3 bases: TGCAGTGCTAGAGATGGGCAGGGGGAAAACATTCAGTACTTC.

This chain uses TRBV14 with TRBJ2-1; 9 nucleotides match TRBD2. This CDR3 comprises 17 residues. Germline V lookup: CDR1 SGHDN, CDR2 FVKESK. Germline trimming cut 3 bases from V and 5 bases from J; bases unmatched to any gene: 11. CDR3 sequence reads: CASSQTEGLAGNNEQFF. CDR3 sequence (DNA): TGTGCCAGCAGCCAGACCGAGGGGCTAGCGGGAAACAATGAGCAGTTCTTC.